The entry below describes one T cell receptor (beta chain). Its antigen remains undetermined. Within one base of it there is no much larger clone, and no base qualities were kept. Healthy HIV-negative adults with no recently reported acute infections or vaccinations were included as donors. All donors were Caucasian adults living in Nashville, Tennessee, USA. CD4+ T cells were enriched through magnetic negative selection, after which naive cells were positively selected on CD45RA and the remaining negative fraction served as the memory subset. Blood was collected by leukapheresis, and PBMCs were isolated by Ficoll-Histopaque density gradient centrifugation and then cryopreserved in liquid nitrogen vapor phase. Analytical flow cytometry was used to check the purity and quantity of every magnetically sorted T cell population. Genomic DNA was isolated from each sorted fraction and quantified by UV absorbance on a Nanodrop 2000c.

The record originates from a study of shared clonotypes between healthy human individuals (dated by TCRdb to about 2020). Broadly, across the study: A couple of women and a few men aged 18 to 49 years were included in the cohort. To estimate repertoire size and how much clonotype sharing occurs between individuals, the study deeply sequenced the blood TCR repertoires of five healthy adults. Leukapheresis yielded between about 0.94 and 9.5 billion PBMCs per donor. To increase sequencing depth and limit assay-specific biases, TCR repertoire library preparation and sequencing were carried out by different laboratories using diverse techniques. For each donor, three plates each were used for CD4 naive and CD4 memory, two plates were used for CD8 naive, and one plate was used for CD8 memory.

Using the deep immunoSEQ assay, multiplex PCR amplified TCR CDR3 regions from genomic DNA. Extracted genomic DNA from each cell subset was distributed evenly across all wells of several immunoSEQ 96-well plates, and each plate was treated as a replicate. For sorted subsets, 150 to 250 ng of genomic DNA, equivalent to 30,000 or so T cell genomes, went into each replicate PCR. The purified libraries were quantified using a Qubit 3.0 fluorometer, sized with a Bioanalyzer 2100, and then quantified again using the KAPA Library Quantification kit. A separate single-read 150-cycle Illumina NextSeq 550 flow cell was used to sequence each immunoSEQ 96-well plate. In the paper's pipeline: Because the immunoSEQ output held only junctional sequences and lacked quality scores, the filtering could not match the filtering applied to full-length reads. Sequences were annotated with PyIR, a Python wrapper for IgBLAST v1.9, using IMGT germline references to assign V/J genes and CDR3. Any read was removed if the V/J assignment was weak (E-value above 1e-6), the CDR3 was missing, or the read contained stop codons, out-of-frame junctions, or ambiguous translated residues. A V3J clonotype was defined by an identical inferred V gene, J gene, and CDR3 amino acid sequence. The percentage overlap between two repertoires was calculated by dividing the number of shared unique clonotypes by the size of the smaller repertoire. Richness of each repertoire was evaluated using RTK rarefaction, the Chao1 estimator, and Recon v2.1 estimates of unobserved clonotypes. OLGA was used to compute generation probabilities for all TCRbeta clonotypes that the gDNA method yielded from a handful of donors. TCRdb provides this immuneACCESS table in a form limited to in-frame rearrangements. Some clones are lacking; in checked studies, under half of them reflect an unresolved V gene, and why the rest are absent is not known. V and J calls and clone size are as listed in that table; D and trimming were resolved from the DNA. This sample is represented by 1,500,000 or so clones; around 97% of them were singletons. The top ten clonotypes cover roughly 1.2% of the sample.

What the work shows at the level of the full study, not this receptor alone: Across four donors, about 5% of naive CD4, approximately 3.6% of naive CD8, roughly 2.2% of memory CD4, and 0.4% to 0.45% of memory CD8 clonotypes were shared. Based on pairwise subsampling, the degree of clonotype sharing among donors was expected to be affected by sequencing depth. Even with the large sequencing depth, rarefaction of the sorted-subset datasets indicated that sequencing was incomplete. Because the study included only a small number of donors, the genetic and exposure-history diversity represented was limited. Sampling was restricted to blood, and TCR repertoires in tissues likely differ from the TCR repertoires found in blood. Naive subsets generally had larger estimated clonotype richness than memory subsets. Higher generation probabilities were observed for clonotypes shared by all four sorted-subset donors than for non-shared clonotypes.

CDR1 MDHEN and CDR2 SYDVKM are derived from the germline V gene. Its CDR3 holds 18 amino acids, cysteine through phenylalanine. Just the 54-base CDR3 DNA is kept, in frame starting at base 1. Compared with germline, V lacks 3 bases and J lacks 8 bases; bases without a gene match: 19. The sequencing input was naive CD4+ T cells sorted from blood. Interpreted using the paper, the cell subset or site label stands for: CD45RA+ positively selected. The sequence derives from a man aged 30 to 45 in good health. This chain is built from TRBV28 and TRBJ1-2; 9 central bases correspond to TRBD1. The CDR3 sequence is CASSFGGFAKDRGRGYTF. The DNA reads TGTGCCAGCAGTTTTGGCGGGTTCGCAAAGGACAGGGGTCGAGGCTACACCTTC.